The T cell receptor (beta chain) described here comes from a study of blood T cell repertoires in COVID-19 (dated by TCRdb to 2019 to 2021). For context, the study as a whole: Samples covering the acute and convalescent phases of COVID-19 were provided by collaborators in the United States, Italy and Spain. The repertoires were made available in a free public database intended to serve as a resource for research on the immune response to SARS-CoV-2. The sample metadata nearly always contained a de-identified subject ID, COVID-19 status, age in years and sex. The samples were drawn from the first 160 participants of the ongoing ImmuneRACE study and from over a thousand subjects provided by 6 global collaborators. The prospective study material was composed of cDNA or gDNA derived from T cells, B-cell-depleted T cells, or PBMCs. HLA class I and class II types, where available, came from metadata supplied by the sample provider rather than from assay-based typing. The dataset comprised deeply sampled blood TCRbeta repertoires from subjects exposed to, actively infected with, or recovered from COVID-19.

Worth noting for this clone: It lacks a known antigen. Base qualities are not provided; no much larger clone lies one nucleotide away.

Enrolling through a virtual design, the prospective study's participants ranged in age from roughly 18 to 89 years and lived across 24 United States geographic areas. To assign participants to cohorts, the prospective study relied on clinical history that participants themselves reported in a screening survey and a study questionnaire. For ImmuneRACE Cohort 3, a participant was defined as recovered based on two consecutive negative NP/OP PCR tests, clearance by a healthcare professional, or resolution of symptoms. In the prospective study, mobile phlebotomists collected whole blood, serum and a nasopharyngeal or oropharyngeal swab from each participant. Additional blood draws and questionnaires over an approximately two-month period could optionally be provided by prospective study participants. Before DNA extraction, prospective study blood samples were shipped either frozen or at room temperature.

The germline V gene gives CDR1 as SQVTM and CDR2 as ANQGSEA. The CDR3, from cysteine to phenylalanine, totals 13 residues. Only the CDR3 DNA is retained, 39 bases long and in frame from the first base. V sheds 4 bases and J sheds 4 bases, leaving 14 bases between their ends. Paper-wide results and their limitations: The amount of clinical and demographic metadata varied by source and participant and was provided uncurated.

TCRbeta CDR3 regions were amplified from genomic DNA by means of the immunoSEQ Assay, a bias-controlled multiplex PCR. Concerning the study's data processing: The number of nucleated cells in each sample was estimated from the amplification of reference gene primers within the assay. To quantify the absolute abundance of each unique TCRbeta CDR3 rearrangement, sequence reads were collapsed and filtered. For each sample, productive Simpson clonality was calculated as the square root of Simpson's diversity index over productive rearrangements. TCRdb holds this immuneACCESS table with in-frame rearrangements only. Some clones are missing; in checked studies, unresolved V genes explain under half, and the rest has no known cause. That table supplies the V and J calls and clone size; D and trimming were determined from the DNA. The sample table holds around 400,000 clones, of which roughly four fifths were seen once. Approximately 4.7% of the sample comes from the top ten.

This sequence originates from a woman aged 45 to 65 who had recovered from COVID-19. Recombination joined TRBV29-1 with TRBJ2-7, with TRBD1 perhaps the D gene, on 6 matching bases. Sequenced: PBMCs or T cells enriched from blood (not recorded which). The nucleotides read TGCAGCGTTGTAACACAGGGAGAATACGAGCAGTACTTC. It translates as CSVVTQGEYEQYF.